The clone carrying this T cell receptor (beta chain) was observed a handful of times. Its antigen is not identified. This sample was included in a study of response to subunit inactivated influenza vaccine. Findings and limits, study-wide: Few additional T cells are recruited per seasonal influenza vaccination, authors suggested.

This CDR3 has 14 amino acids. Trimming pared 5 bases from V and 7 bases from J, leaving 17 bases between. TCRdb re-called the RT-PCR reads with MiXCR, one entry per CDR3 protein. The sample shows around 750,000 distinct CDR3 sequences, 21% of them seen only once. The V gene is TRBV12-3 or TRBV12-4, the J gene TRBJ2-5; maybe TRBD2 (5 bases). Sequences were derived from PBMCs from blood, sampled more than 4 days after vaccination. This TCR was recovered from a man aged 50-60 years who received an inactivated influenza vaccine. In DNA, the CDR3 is TGTGCCAGCAGTACTCCGGACCGCGAGGGGACCCAGTACTTC. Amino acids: CASSTPDREGTQYF.